This T cell receptor beta chain was captured by sequencing in a study of blood T cell repertoires in COVID-19 (dated by TCRdb to 2020 to 2022). A note on the overall study: Samples from collaborators originated in the United States, Italy and Spain and spanned both the acute and convalescent phases of COVID-19. The dataset comprised deeply sampled blood TCRbeta repertoires from subjects exposed to, actively infected with, or recovered from COVID-19. A de-identified subject ID, COVID-19 status, age in years and sex were almost always included in the sample metadata. The samples were drawn from the first 160 participants of the ongoing ImmuneRACE study and from 1,200 or so subjects provided by 6 global collaborators. The repertoires were released in a freely available public database meant as a resource for research on the immune response to SARS-CoV-2. Where available, HLA class I and class II types were taken from metadata supplied by the sample provider and were not determined by assay-based typing. The material from the prospective study consisted of cDNA or gDNA derived from T cells, B-cell-depleted T cells, or PBMCs. General findings and caveats noted by the study authors: The amount of clinical and demographic metadata varied by source and participant and was provided uncurated.

TCRbeta CDR3 regions were amplified from genomic DNA by means of the immunoSEQ Assay, a bias-controlled multiplex PCR. The published analysis was carried out like this. Within the assay, amplification of reference gene primers was used to estimate how many nucleated cells each sample contained. To quantify the absolute abundance of each unique TCRbeta CDR3 rearrangement, sequence reads were collapsed and filtered. For each sample, productive Simpson clonality was calculated as the square root of Simpson's diversity index over productive rearrangements. What TCRdb holds here is the immuneACCESS table cut down to in-frame rearrangements. Part of the clones is not present; checked against another copy, under half of the missing clones reflect an unresolved V gene, and the others are unexplained. V and J calls and clone size come straight from that table; D and trimming were deduced from the DNA. The sample table lists under 300,000 clones, about 80% of them with a count of one. The ten largest clonotypes hold around 16% of the sample.

Details on this clone: The antigen it binds to is not known. Per-nucleotide qualities are absent, and no much larger clonotype sits a single base away.

CDR1 and CDR2 are read off the germline V gene as SGHTA and FQGNSA. The germline ends are 17 bases apart after V is trimmed by 8 bases and J by 4 bases. The CDR3 spans 14 residues, from the cysteine through the phenylalanine. The entry retains the CDR3 DNA only, 42 bases that are in frame from base 1. Participants in the prospective study were aged roughly 18 to 90 years, lived in under 30 United States geographic areas, and enrolled through a virtual design. In the prospective study, participants were assigned to cohorts based on the clinical history participants reported in a screening survey and a study questionnaire. Recovered participants in ImmuneRACE Cohort 3 were defined as having two consecutive negative NP/OP PCR tests, clearance from a healthcare professional, or resolution of symptoms. In the prospective study, mobile phlebotomists collected whole blood, serum and a nasopharyngeal or oropharyngeal swab from each participant. Participants in the prospective study had the option to provide additional blood draws and questionnaires over a roughly 2-month period. Blood samples from the prospective study were shipped frozen or at room temperature prior to DNA extraction.

The rearranged segments are TRBV7-2 and TRBJ1-2, with TRBD1 as a weak D call on 6 bases. Material for sequencing was PBMCs or T cells enriched from blood (not recorded which). The sequence came from a man in his forties who had recovered from COVID-19. The CDR3 region: CASGSRGGSYGYTF. The DNA is TGTGCCAGCGGCAGCAGGGGTGGAAGCTATGGCTACACCTTC.